The rows below give T cell receptor beta chains drawn from one sample of a study of multiple sclerosis patients with progressive multifocal leukoencephalopathy. Profiled with immunoSEQ multiplex PCR; TCRdb holds only in-frame clones, not every one. The sample has some 30,000 clones; 85% are singletons. Sequenced material: PBMCs, taken from a patient treated with natalizumab. The receptor set was obtained from a woman aged 25 to 39 with progressive multifocal leukoencephalopathy. Both conserved end residues are part of each CDR3. Fields, in order: V gene, D gene, clone size, J gene, CDR3 length, CDR3 protein, CDR3 DNA. A D gene is named only where the DNA matches it firmly. Only part of the rows carry a size: once, few, many, or a class if the clone is expanded.

v_gene: TRBV15; d_gene: .; abundance: .; j_gene: TRBJ1-2; len: 13; CDR3aa: CATSGGSNYGYTF; CDR3nt: TGTGCCACCAGCGGAGGGAGTAACTATGGCTACACCTTC
v_gene: TRBV5-1; d_gene: .; abundance: .; j_gene: TRBJ2-3; len: 18; CDR3aa: CASSPDTGFLSSTDTQYF; CDR3nt: TGCGCCAGCAGCCCAGATACAGGGTTCCTGAGTAGCACAGATACGCAGTATTTT
v_gene: TRBV4-1; d_gene: .; abundance: .; j_gene: TRBJ1-1; len: 15; CDR3aa: CASSQGPAMNTEAFF; CDR3nt: TGCGCCAGCAGCCAAGGTCCCGCTATGAACACTGAAGCTTTCTTT
v_gene: TRBV7-9; d_gene: TRBD1; abundance: few; j_gene: TRBJ1-2; len: 14; CDR3aa: CASSPRQGRYGYTF; CDR3nt: TGTGCCAGCAGCCCCCGACAGGGACGCTATGGCTACACCTTC
v_gene: TRBV7-8; d_gene: TRBD1; abundance: .; j_gene: TRBJ2-7; len: 13; CDR3aa: CASSRGTDYEQYF; CDR3nt: TGTGCCAGCAGCAGGGGGACAGACTACGAGCAGTACTTC
v_gene: TRBV15; d_gene: .; abundance: .; j_gene: TRBJ2-7; len: 18; CDR3aa: CATSRDRRGPFSSYEQYF; CDR3nt: TGTGCCACCAGCAGAGACCGCAGGGGCCCCTTTAGCTCCTACGAGCAGTACTTC
v_gene: TRBV5-1; d_gene: .; abundance: .; j_gene: TRBJ2-3; len: 15; CDR3aa: CASSLGLTDADTQYF; CDR3nt: TGCGCCAGCAGCTTGGGACTGACGGACGCAGATACGCAGTATTTT
v_gene: TRBV23-1; d_gene: .; abundance: .; j_gene: TRBJ1-4; len: 17; CDR3aa: CASSQSRVGETNEKLFF; CDR3nt: TGCGCCAGCAGTCAATCGAGAGTGGGGGAGACTAATGAAAAACTGTTTTTT
v_gene: TRBV7-3; d_gene: .; abundance: .; j_gene: TRBJ2-5; len: 13; CDR3aa: CASSLTRAETQYF; CDR3nt: TGTGCCAGCAGCTTAACTCGGGCGGAGACCCAGTACTTC
v_gene: TRBV2; d_gene: .; abundance: .; j_gene: TRBJ1-4; len: 13; CDR3aa: CASSGTAREKLFF; CDR3nt: TGTGCCAGCAGCGGGACGGCCAGGGAAAAACTGTTTTTT
v_gene: TRBV7-9; d_gene: .; abundance: .; j_gene: TRBJ2-7; len: 12; CDR3aa: CASSLLRGEQYF; CDR3nt: TGTGCCAGCAGCCTCCTCCGGGGGGAGCAGTACTTC
v_gene: TRBV10-1; d_gene: TRBD2; abundance: .; j_gene: TRBJ2-1; len: 16; CDR3aa: CASSESGLVSHNEQFF; CDR3nt: TGCGCCAGCAGTGAGTCCGGACTAGTCTCCCACAATGAGCAGTTCTTC
v_gene: TRBV28; d_gene: .; abundance: .; j_gene: TRBJ1-2; len: 13; CDR3aa: CASSLSRVYGYTF; CDR3nt: TGTGCCAGCAGTTTAAGCAGGGTTTATGGCTACACCTTC
v_gene: TRBV5-5; d_gene: .; abundance: once; j_gene: TRBJ2-2; len: 15; CDR3aa: CASSIPGLPTGELFF; CDR3nt: TGTGCCAGCAGCATCCCGGGCCTTCCTACCGGGGAGCTGTTTTTT
v_gene: TRBV10-3; d_gene: TRBD1; abundance: .; j_gene: TRBJ2-5; len: 16; CDR3aa: CAISDRHRQGRETQYF; CDR3nt: TGTGCCATCAGTGATCGGCACAGACAGGGGCGCGAGACCCAGTACTTC
v_gene: TRBV5-1; d_gene: TRBD2; abundance: .; j_gene: TRBJ2-5; len: 16; CDR3aa: CASSSRLAGTQETQYF; CDR3nt: TGCGCCAGCAGCTCCCGACTAGCGGGGACCCAAGAGACCCAGTACTTC
v_gene: TRBV19; d_gene: .; abundance: few; j_gene: TRBJ1-5; len: 14; CDR3aa: CASSSYLSNQPQHF; CDR3nt: TGTGCCAGTAGTTCCTACTTAAGCAATCAGCCCCAGCATTTT
v_gene: TRBV9; d_gene: .; abundance: .; j_gene: TRBJ2-3; len: 16; CDR3aa: CASSALLEAHTDTQYF; CDR3nt: TGTGCCAGCAGCGCCCTCCTAGAAGCCCACACAGATACGCAGTATTTT
v_gene: TRBV5-4; d_gene: .; abundance: .; j_gene: TRBJ1-1; len: 14; CDR3aa: CASSLPAMNTEAFF; CDR3nt: TGTGCCAGCAGCTTGCCGGCCATGAACACTGAAGCTTTCTTT
v_gene: TRBV2; d_gene: .; abundance: few; j_gene: TRBJ1-1; len: 12; CDR3aa: CASSELRTEAFF; CDR3nt: TGTGCCAGCAGTGAATTGCGCACTGAAGCTTTCTTT
v_gene: TRBV7-9; d_gene: .; abundance: medium-sized; j_gene: TRBJ1-1; len: 17; CDR3aa: CASSLKAGHQGDTEAFF; CDR3nt: TGTGCCAGCAGCTTAAAGGCGGGACACCAAGGAGACACTGAAGCTTTCTTT
v_gene: TRBV18; d_gene: .; abundance: .; j_gene: TRBJ1-2; len: 14; CDR3aa: CASQGLAVPSGYTF; CDR3nt: TGTGCCAGCCAGGGTTTAGCAGTCCCGTCCGGCTACACCTTC
v_gene: TRBV2; d_gene: TRBD2; abundance: .; j_gene: TRBJ2-3; len: 17; CDR3aa: CASSDGTSAVGTDTQYF; CDR3nt: TGTGCCAGCAGTGACGGGACTAGCGCGGTAGGAACAGATACGCAGTATTTT
v_gene: TRBV7-2; d_gene: TRBD2; abundance: .; j_gene: TRBJ2-7; len: 14; CDR3aa: CASTPPSGGYEQYF; CDR3nt: TGTGCCAGCACCCCCCCAAGCGGGGGTTACGAGCAGTACTTC
v_gene: TRBV29-1; d_gene: .; abundance: once; j_gene: TRBJ2-5; len: 10; CDR3aa: CSVGGETQYF; CDR3nt: TGCAGCGTGGGTGGGGAGACCCAGTACTTC
v_gene: TRBV7-9; d_gene: TRBD1; abundance: .; j_gene: TRBJ2-2; len: 19; CDR3aa: CASSLARTGQSLATGELFF; CDR3nt: TGTGCCAGCAGCTTAGCAAGGACAGGGCAATCCTTGGCCACCGGGGAGCTGTTTTTT
v_gene: TRBV4-3; d_gene: .; abundance: .; j_gene: TRBJ2-3; len: 15; CDR3aa: CASSQGLTITDTQYF; CDR3nt: TGCGCCAGCAGCCAGGGATTGACCATTACAGATACGCAGTATTTT